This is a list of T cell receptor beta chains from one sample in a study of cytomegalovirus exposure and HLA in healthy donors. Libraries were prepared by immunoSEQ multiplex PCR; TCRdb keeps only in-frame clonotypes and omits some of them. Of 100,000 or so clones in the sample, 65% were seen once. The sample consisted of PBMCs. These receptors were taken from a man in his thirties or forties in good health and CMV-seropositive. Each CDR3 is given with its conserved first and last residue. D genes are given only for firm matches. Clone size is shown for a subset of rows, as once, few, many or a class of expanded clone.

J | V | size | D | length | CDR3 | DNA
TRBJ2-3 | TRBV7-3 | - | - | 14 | CASSSRAGADTQYF | TGTGCCAGCAGCTCAAGAGCGGGTGCTGATACGCAGTATTTT
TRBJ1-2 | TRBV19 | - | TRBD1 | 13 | CASSPGTGGGYTF | TGTGCCAGTAGTCCAGGGACAGGAGGTGGCTACACCTTC
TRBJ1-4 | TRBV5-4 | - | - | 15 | CASSLFGYRDEKLFF | TGTGCCAGCAGCTTGTTTGGGTACAGGGATGAAAAACTGTTTTTT
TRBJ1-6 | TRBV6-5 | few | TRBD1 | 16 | CASSYGRGQVLSPLHF | TGTGCCAGCAGTTATGGTCGCGGACAGGTGCTTTCACCCCTCCACTTT
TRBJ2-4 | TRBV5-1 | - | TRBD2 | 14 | CASSSASGENIQYF | TGCGCCAGCAGCTCTGCTAGCGGGGAAAACATTCAGTACTTC
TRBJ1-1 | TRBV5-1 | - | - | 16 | CASRVTGTRLDTEAFF | TGCGCCAGCAGGGTGACAGGAACTAGGCTGGACACTGAAGCTTTCTTT
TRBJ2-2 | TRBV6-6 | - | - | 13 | CASSSPGAGELFF | TGTGCCAGCAGTTCCCCGGGGGCCGGGGAGCTGTTTTTT
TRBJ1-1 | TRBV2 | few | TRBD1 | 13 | CASSRDRGAEAFF | TGTGCCAGCAGTCGTGACAGGGGGGCTGAAGCTTTCTTT
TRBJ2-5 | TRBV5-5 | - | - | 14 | CASSLQGLVETQYF | TGTGCCAGCAGCCTCCAGGGGCTGGTAGAGACCCAGTACTTC
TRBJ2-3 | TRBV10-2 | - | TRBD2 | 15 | CASSIAGGQTDTQYF | TGCGCCAGCAGTATAGCGGGGGGGCAGACAGATACGCAGTATTTT
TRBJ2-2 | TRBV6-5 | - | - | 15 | CASIPDIANTGELFF | TGTGCCAGCATCCCGGACATAGCGAACACCGGGGAGCTGTTTTTT
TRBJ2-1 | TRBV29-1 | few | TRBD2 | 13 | CSKLAGYSNEQFF | TGCAGCAAGCTAGCGGGGTACTCCAATGAGCAGTTCTTC
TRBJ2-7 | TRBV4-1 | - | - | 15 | CASSQTVGSSYEQYF | TGCGCCAGCAGCCAGACGGTCGGGAGCTCCTACGAGCAGTACTTC
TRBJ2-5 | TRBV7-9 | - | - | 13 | CASSLLREETQYF | TGTGCCAGCAGCCTACTAAGAGAGGAGACCCAGTACTTC
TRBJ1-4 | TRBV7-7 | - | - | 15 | CASRSIRGVNEKLFF | TGTGCTAGCAGGTCCATACGGGGGGTAAATGAAAAACTGTTTTTT
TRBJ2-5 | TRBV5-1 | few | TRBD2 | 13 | CASSPGLGETQYF | TGCGCCAGCAGCCCAGGACTAGGGGAGACCCAGTACTTC
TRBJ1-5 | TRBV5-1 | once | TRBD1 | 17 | CASRTGTVSYSNQPQHF | TGCGCCAGCCGGACCGGGACAGTTTCTTATAGCAATCAGCCCCAGCATTTT
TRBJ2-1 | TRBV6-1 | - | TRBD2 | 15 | CASSPSGGAYNEQFF | TGTGCCAGCAGTCCTAGCGGGGGGGCCTACAATGAGCAGTTCTTC
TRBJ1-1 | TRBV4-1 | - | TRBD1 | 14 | CASSQVGGQGEAFF | TGCGCCAGCAGCCAAGTGGGGGGTCAGGGGGAGGCTTTCTTT
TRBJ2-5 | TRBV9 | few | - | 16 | CASSVATGDYQETQYF | TGTGCCAGCAGCGTAGCTACGGGGGACTACCAAGAGACCCAGTACTTC
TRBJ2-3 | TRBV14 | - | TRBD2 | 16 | CASSQFGGGAPDTQYF | TGTGCCAGCAGCCAGTTCGGCGGGGGGGCCCCAGATACGCAGTATTTT
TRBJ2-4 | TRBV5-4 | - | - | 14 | CASSLAGQGNIQYF | TGTGCCAGCAGCTTGGCCGGGCAGGGGAACATTCAGTACTTC
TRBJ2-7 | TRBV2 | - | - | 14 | CASSEPQLSGEQYF | TGTGCCAGCAGTGAACCCCAGCTGTCGGGAGAGCAGTACTTC
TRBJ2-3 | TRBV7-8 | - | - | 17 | CASSLSGRSLITDTQYF | TGTGCCAGCAGCTTAAGCGGCAGGTCTTTGATCACAGATACGCAGTATTTT